This entry lists 14 T cell receptor beta chains sequenced from one sample in a study of blood T cell repertoires in COVID-19. Data came from immunoSEQ multiplex PCR; TCRdb stores just in-frame clones and leaves some out. The table records hundreds of thousands of clones, roughly 86% of them present only once. What was sequenced was peripheral blood. The source of these receptors is a woman younger than 45 with COVID-19, enrolled during active disease.

The DNA of the CDR3 is TGTGCCAGCAGCCGACTAGCGGGCACAGATACGCAGTATTTT. This codes for CASSRLAGTDTQYF. This chain joins TRBV9 and TRBJ2-3, with TRBD2 matching 9 bases. Germline CDR1 and CDR2: SGDLS and YYNGEE. V lost 4 bases and J lost 1; bases outside the gene matches: 1. The CDR3 is 14 residues long.

This clone was recorded only once. The chain joins TRBV6-1 to TRBJ2-4; no definite D call. V shed 1 base and J shed 0 bases, with 4 bases lying between them. The germline CDR1 and CDR2 sequences are MNHNS and SASEGT. The CDR3 runs 14 residues. In DNA, the CDR3 is TGTGCCAGCAGTGAAGGCGGAGCCAAAAACATTCAGTACTTC. Its translation is CASSEGGAKNIQYF.

This chain uses TRBV5-8 with TRBJ2-7; a possible D gene is TRBD1 (5 bases). CDR3 length: 14 amino acids. Germline V CDR1 and CDR2: SGHTS, YDEGEE. Trimming shortened V by 5 bases and J by 0 bases, and 12 bases separated the two germline ends. CDR3 sequence: CASSWGPGSYEQYF. The CDR3 DNA reads as TGTGCCAGCAGTTGGGGCCCGGGCTCCTACGAGCAGTACTTC. The whole variable domain, filled in from reference TRBV5-8 and TRBJ2-7, reads EAGVTQSPTHLIKTRGQQATLRCSPISGHTSVYWYQQALGLGLQFLLWYDEGEERNRGNFPPRFSGRQFPNYSSELNVNALELEDSALYLCASSWGPGSYEQYFGPGTRLTVT.

This clone was observed a single time. The V and J genes are TRBV5-4 and TRBJ2-2; the D gene is possibly TRBD2 (5 bases). Germline V gene data show CDR1 as SGHNT and CDR2 as YYREEE (reference sequence). Deletions cut 0 bases from V and 4 bases from J, with 22 bases between. This CDR3 spans 19 amino acids. CDR3 bases: TGTGCCAGCAGCTTGGGGCCCGACCAAGCACAGAGGGCCACCGGGGAGCTGTTTTTT. This translates into CASSLGPDQAQRATGELFF.

The chain combines TRBV29-1 with TRBJ1-1; possibly TRBD1 for D (5 bases). Between the trimmed V and J ends, which lost 8 bases and 2 bases, there was a span of 18 bases. The CDR3 sequence is 14 residues long. CDR1 SQVTM and CDR2 ANQGSEA come from the germline V gene. The DNA for the CDR3 is TGCAGCTGGTCGATGACAGACGTAAACACTGAAGCTTTCTTT. This translates into CSWSMTDVNTEAFF.

The J gene is TRBJ2-3, the V gene TRBV2; D might be TRBD2 (6 bases). CDR1 and CDR2 from the germline V gene are SNHLY and FYNNEI. The length of the CDR3 is 16 residues. Trimming shortened V by 3 bases and J by 5 bases, and 18 bases separated the two germline ends. CDR3 sequence: CASSDVGTHPIDTQYF. In DNA form, the CDR3 reads TGTGCCAGCAGTGACGTGGGGACTCATCCTATAGATACGCAGTATTTT.

The CDR3 nucleotides read TGTGCCAGCAGTTCTTCCGGGACACGATCTAATGAAAAACTGTTTTTT. Protein sequence: CASSSSGTRSNEKLFF. This sequence joins TRBV28 and TRBJ1-4, with D possibly being TRBD1 (6 bases). V lost 4 bases to trimming and J lost 3 bases, with 15 bases between them. Germline CDR1 reads MDHEN; CDR2 reads SYDVKM. The CDR3 runs 16 residues.

CDR3 protein: CASSPTGHPGVNSPLHF. In DNA form, the CDR3 reads TGCGCCAGCAGCCCCACAGGGCACCCCGGTGTTAATTCACCCCTCCACTTT. The chain employs TRBV5-1 and TRBJ1-6; D may be TRBD1 (6 bases). The germline V and J ends were trimmed by 4 bases and 6 bases, with 20 bases remaining between them. There are 17 residues in the CDR3. Looked up from germline, CDR1 is SGHRS and CDR2 is YFSETQ.

The rearrangement uses TRBV7-9 and TRBJ2-7, with D perhaps matching TRBD2 (5 bases). The V end was cut by 6 bases, the J end by 5 bases, with 11 bases between. In germline, CDR1 is SEHNR, CDR2 FQNEAQ (reference sequence). The CDR3 is made up of 12 amino acids. The DNA of the CDR3 is TGTGCCAGCAGGGGGAGTGGAGACGAGCAGTACTTC. It translates to CASRGSGDEQYF.

This chain uses TRBV3-1 (or the pseudogene TRBV3-2) with TRBJ1-6; TRBD1 agrees at 10 bases. The CDR3 runs to 15 residues. Germline CDR1 reads LGHDT; CDR2 reads YNNKEL (reference sequence). The V segment lost 4 bases and the J segment 9 bases; nucleotides outside the gene matches: 6. CDR3 sequence: CASSLGTGEFSPLHF. In DNA form, the CDR3 reads TGTGCCAGCAGCCTCGGGACAGGGGAGTTTTCACCCCTCCACTTT.

The J gene is TRBJ1-1, the V gene TRBV9; 10 nucleotides agree with TRBD1. V trimming: 3 bases; J trimming: 4 bases; junction bases outside the gene matches: 3. CDR3 length: 14 amino acids. Germline V CDR1 and CDR2: SGDLS, YYNGEE. CDR3 residues: CASSDGTGVTEAFF. CDR3 in DNA: TGTGCCAGCAGCGATGGGACAGGGGTCACTGAAGCTTTCTTT.

J is TRBJ2-3 and V is TRBV29-1; 13 positions match TRBD2. The germline CDR1 and CDR2 sequences are SQVTM and ANQGSEA. V lost 5 bases, J lost 10 bases, and 9 bases stayed unmatched. The CDR3 length is 14 residues. The CDR3 bases are TGCAGCGTTCCGCGCGGACTAGCGGGGGAATCGCAGTATTTT. This codes for CSVPRGLAGESQYF.

This rearrangement joins TRBV19 to TRBJ1-2; D call uncertain. Trimming pared 3 bases from V and 0 bases from J, leaving 11 bases between. The CDR3 is 15 amino acids. Germline lookup yields CDR1 LNHDA and CDR2 SQIVND (reference sequence). CDR3 sequence: CASSIYGNTNYGYTF. CDR3 coding DNA: TGTGCCAGTAGTATTTACGGTAATACTAACTATGGCTACACCTTC. The complete variable domain, with remaining parts taken from reference TRBV19 and TRBJ1-2, reads DGGITQSPKYLFRKEGQNVTLSCEQNLNHDAMYWYRQDPGQGLRLIYYSQIVNDFQKGDIAEGYSVSREKKESFPLTVTSAQKNPTAFYLCASSIYGNTNYGYTFGSGTRLTVV.

A single count supports this clone. The V and J genes are TRBV7-2 and TRBJ1-3, with 8 bases that match TRBD1. V lost 3 bases, J lost 4 bases, and 17 bases stayed unmatched. The CDR3 spans 19 residues. Germline assignment: CDR1 SGHTA and CDR2 FQGNSA. In DNA, the CDR3 is TGTGCCAGCAGCTTTCTCCGGGTGCAGGGGGCCCCCAAGGGAAACACCATATATTTT. Residues: CASSFLRVQGAPKGNTIYF.